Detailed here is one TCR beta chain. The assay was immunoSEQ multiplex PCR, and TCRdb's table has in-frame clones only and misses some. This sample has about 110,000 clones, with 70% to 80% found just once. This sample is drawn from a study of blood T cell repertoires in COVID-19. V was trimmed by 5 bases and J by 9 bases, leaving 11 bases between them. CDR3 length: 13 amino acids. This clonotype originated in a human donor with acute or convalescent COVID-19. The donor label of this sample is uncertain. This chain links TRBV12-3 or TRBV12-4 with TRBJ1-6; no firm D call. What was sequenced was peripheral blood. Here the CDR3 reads CASSPPQSSPLHF. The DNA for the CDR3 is TGTGCCAGCAGTCCACCACAAAGTTCACCCCTCCACTTT.